These 20 T cell receptor beta chains were sequenced from one sample in a study of T cells in Graves' hyperthyroidism and ophthalmopathy. Template material for amplifying TCR beta CDR3 regions consisted of RNA transcripts. HTBI primers were used for first-round RT-PCR of the TCR CDR3. TCRdb independently ran MiXCR on the multiplex PCR reads; one entry per CDR3 protein. The data contain 300,000 to 450,000 distinct CDR3 sequences, more than 15% of them singletons. Sequenced input: blood. All receptors come from a woman under 30 with Graves' hyperthyroidism that later progressed to Graves' ophthalmopathy.

This clonotype was counted many times. The chain links TRBV3-1 to TRBJ1-5, with a weak D call TRBD1 (6 bases). Germline CDR1 reads LGHDT; CDR2 reads YNNKEL (reference sequence). The CDR3 runs 14 residues. V lost 1 base to trimming and J lost 4 bases, with 8 bases between them. Written as DNA, the CDR3 is TGTGCCAGCAGCCAAGGACAGGCGAATCAGCCCCAGCATTTT. Translating it yields CASSQGQANQPQHF.

In nucleotides, the CDR3 is TGCAGCGTTGTCAGGGGTATGAACACTGAAGCTTTCTTT. It codes for CSVVRGMNTEAFF. The gene calls are TRBV29-1 and TRBJ1-1, with D possibly being TRBD1 (6 bases). Per the germline V gene, CDR1 is SQVTM and CDR2 is ANQGSEA. The CDR3 spans 13 residues. Trimming took off 4 bases at V and 0 bases at J, with 9 bases between the two ends.

This clonotype was observed a few times. The chain couples TRBV30 to TRBJ2-1; D may be TRBD2 (6 bases). The CDR3 has 11 residues. From germline, CDR1 is GTSNPN and CDR2 SVGIG (reference sequence). V was trimmed by 4 bases and J by 12 bases, leaving 13 bases between them. CDR3 in DNA: TGTGCCTGGAACGGGGGTATGGGGCAGTTCTTC. This codes for CAWNGGMGQFF.

V gene TRBV5-1 combines with J gene TRBJ2-6, with 9 nucleotides matching TRBD1. From germline, CDR1 is SGHRS and CDR2 YFSETQ. The CDR3 consists of 16 residues. The ends lost 4 bases at V and 3 bases at J; junction bases unmatched: 5. The CDR3 loop is CASSLTGGVGANVLTF. The DNA of the CDR3 is TGCGCCAGCAGCCTGACAGGGGGGGTTGGGGCCAACGTCCTGACTTTC.

The sample holds many counts of this clonotype. The V and J genes are TRBV20-1 and TRBJ2-7; TRBD2 matches 7 bases. J was trimmed by 4 bases and V by 5 bases; bases with no gene match: 11. The length of the CDR3 is 14 residues. Germline loops: CDR1 DFQATT, CDR2 SNEGSKA (reference sequence). The CDR3 sequence: CSALLGEGPYEQYF. The CDR3 DNA reads TGCAGTGCTCTGCTGGGGGAGGGCCCGTACGAGCAGTACTTC.

This clonotype was detected only a few times. The J gene is TRBJ2-6, the V gene TRBV4-1; D not certain. CDR1 MGHRA and CDR2 YSYEKL come from the germline V gene. The CDR3 covers 19 residues. The V end lost 1 base, the J end lost 1 base, and 17 bases lay between the germline ends. The CDR3 spells CASSQGVAKAPSGANVLTF. The CDR3 bases are TGCGCCAGCAGCCAAGGGGTCGCCAAGGCCCCATCTGGGGCCAACGTCCTGACTTTC.

This clonotype was counted at least ten times. The CDR3 DNA sequence: TGTGCCAGCAGTGGGGGGACTAGCGCATACGAGCAGTACTTC. This translates into CASSGGTSAYEQYF. V usage is TRBV2 and J usage is TRBJ2-7, with 10 bases that match TRBD2. This CDR3 is 14 amino acids long. Germline V CDR1 and CDR2: SNHLY, FYNNEI. The J segment lost 4 bases and the V segment lost 4 bases, leaving 4 bases of the junction unmatched.

This clonotype was found many times. The junction shows a germline mismatch at one end, possibly a read error. The V call is TRBV20-1, the J call TRBJ2-1; D possibly corresponds to TRBD1 (6 bases). Germline V gives CDR1 DFQATT, CDR2 SNEGSKA (reference sequence). The CDR3 has 13 residues. The CDR3 DNA sequence: TGCACTGCTAGAGGGGGCTCCTACAATGAGCAGTTCTTC. This codes for CTARGGSYNEQFF.

In its sample, this clonotype was seen many times. J is TRBJ1-6 and V is TRBV28; D call uncertain. The V end lost 4 bases, the J end lost 4 bases, and 17 bases lay between the germline ends. The CDR3 sequence is 17 residues long. From germline, CDR1 is MDHEN and CDR2 SYDVKM. CDR3 protein: CASSSIGRSRYNSPLHF. DNA of the CDR3: TGTGCCAGCAGTTCCATCGGACGGTCCCGGTATAATTCACCCCTCCACTTT.

A note on this clonotype: A read error may explain this, as a much larger clone is one base away. The gene calls are TRBV12-3 or TRBV12-4 and TRBJ2-4; D uncertain. The CDR3 is 15 amino acids. CDR3 sequence reads: CASSWQQWAKNIHYF. The CDR3 DNA reads as TGTGCCAGCAGTTGGCAGCAGTGGGCCAAAAACATTCATTACTTC.

The chain uses TRBV6-1 and TRBJ1-2, with 7 positions matching TRBD1. The V and J ends lost 7 bases and 3 bases, in that order; junction bases with no gene match: 17. Germline lookup yields CDR1 MNHNS and CDR2 SASEGT. The CDR3 contains 17 residues. Here the CDR3 DNA reads TGTGCCAGCAAAATGCCCTCCCAGGGGGGAATTCACTATGGCTACACCTTC. It translates to CASKMPSQGGIHYGYTF.

The chain is built from TRBV12-3 or TRBV12-4 and TRBJ1-5, with D hard to call. There are 14 residues in the CDR3. V was cut by 6 bases and J by 3 bases, with 12 bases left in between. The CDR3 is CASSQETHNQPQHF. The CDR3 DNA reads TGTGCCAGCAGCCAAGAAACGCACAATCAGCCCCAGCATTTT.

This clonotype was picked up a small number of times. The chain has TRBV7-8 and TRBJ2-3, with 8 bases matching TRBD1. The CDR3 is 17 residues long. The V gene end was trimmed by 2 bases and the J gene end by 0 bases; junction bases not matched to a gene: 7. Germline V gene data show CDR1 as SGHVS and CDR2 as FQNEAQ. CDR3 residues: CASSLSPGGKSTDTQYF. DNA of the CDR3: TGTGCCAGCAGCTTAAGCCCAGGGGGCAAAAGCACAGATACGCAGTATTTT.

As regards this clonotype: The CDR3 ends on some other residue instead of the conserved phenylalanine or tryptophan, so this is likely a read error. This sequence joins TRBV20-1 and TRBJ2-5; no clear D gene. V was cut by 6 bases and J by 3 bases, with 11 bases left in between. Per germline, CDR1 DFQATT and CDR2 SNEGSKA (reference sequence). The CDR3 is made up of 12 amino acids. CDR3 in amino acids: CSAPSAKETQYS. In DNA, the CDR3 is TGCAGTGCGCCGAGTGCCAAAGAGACCCAGTACTCC.

The CDR3 DNA follows: TGTGCCAGCAGTTTAAGGGGGCCCCCGGATACGCAGTATTTT. Its translation is CASSLRGPPDTQYF. This chain uses TRBV28 with TRBJ2-3, with 7 bases lining up with TRBD1. Germline-derived CDR1 and CDR2 are MDHEN and SYDVKM. V dropped 2 bases and J dropped 6; count of bases not matched to a gene: 5. This CDR3 contains 14 residues.

V and J are TRBV20-1 and TRBJ1-6, with TRBD1 as a possible D gene (5 bases). V lost 5 bases, J lost 9 bases, and 17 bases lay in between. This CDR3 region has 14 residues. The germline V gene encodes CDR1 DFQATT and CDR2 SNEGSKA (reference sequence). This CDR3 is CSASPGGESSPLHF. Written as DNA, the CDR3 is TGCAGTGCTTCCCCCGGGGGTGAGAGTTCACCCCTCCACTTT.

The table lists this clonotype with a few counts. The chain combines TRBV24-1 with TRBJ2-1; maybe TRBD2 (5 bases). The germline gives CDR1 KGHDR, CDR2 SFDVKD. The CDR3 length is 12 residues. Trimming removed 9 bases at V and 7 bases at J, with 12 bases between. The CDR3 protein is CATRDEGNEQFF. CDR3 in DNA: TGTGCCACCCGCGACGAGGGTAATGAGCAGTTCTTC.

The table lists this clonotype with many counts. The CDR3 protein is CASSLTSASYNEQFF. The CDR3 DNA reads TGTGCCAGCAGCTTAACTAGCGCATCCTACAATGAGCAGTTCTTC. This rearrangement joins TRBV7-9 to TRBJ2-1, with 7 bases identical to TRBD2. With V trimmed by 2 bases and J by 1 base, 2 bases remained unmatched. Germline V CDR1 and CDR2: SEHNR, FQNEAQ (reference sequence). This CDR3 region has 15 residues.

This clonotype appeared many times. Here the CDR3 reads CANQGSYNSPLHF. DNA for the CDR3: TGTGCCAACCAGGGTTCCTATAATTCACCCCTCCACTTT. The chain links TRBV28 to TRBJ1-6; possibly TRBD1 for D (5 bases). This CDR3 is built from 13 residues. With 10 bases removed from V and 1 base from J, the gap between germline ends came to 8 bases. Germline V gene lookup returns CDR1 MDHEN and CDR2 SYDVKM.

This clonotype has at least ten counts. The chain carries TRBV12-3 or TRBV12-4 and TRBJ1-3; a weak D match, TRBD1 (5 bases). V was pared by 6 bases and J by 4 bases, with 10 bases between. The CDR3 length is 13 residues. CDR3: CASRMDIGNTIYF. For the CDR3, the DNA is TGTGCCAGCAGGATGGACATCGGAAACACCATATATTTT.